This T cell receptor beta chain was observed in a study of regulatory and conventional T cells in RAG deficiency. Study-wide points: Compared with controls, unique Treg TCR beta sequences dropped roughly 100-fold in Omenn syndrome and CID/AS. Patient subsets had shorter CDR3s; Omenn Treg-Tconv overlap exceeded 75%.

The sorted conventional CD4+ T cells were CD25-low and CD127-high, with genomic DNA sequenced. Notes on this clone: As yet, its antigen is unknown.

This table comes from immunoSEQ multiplex PCR, and its TCRdb copy is limited to in-frame clones, with some not included. The sample includes tens of thousands of clones, more than 90% of them seen just once. The CDR3 extends over 15 amino acids. V was trimmed by 4 bases and J by 2 bases, leaving 15 bases between them. Germline CDR1 and CDR2: SGHTS and YDEGEE. The same data also went into a second study, on regulatory T cells. That work contributes: The primer mix had 52 TRBV and 13 TRBJ primers.

The clonotype comes from a human donor in good health. The chain links TRBV5-8 to TRBJ2-5; D gene uncertain. Material: CD25- CD4+ T cells sorted from blood. The CDR3 nucleotides read TGTGCCAGCAGCAACCGCGGCGTACCTCAAGAGACCCAGTACTTC. It encodes CASSNRGVPQETQYF.